The 13 T cell receptor beta chains below were found in one sample sequenced in a study of shared clonotypes between healthy human individuals (dated by TCRdb to 2019 to 2021). The method behind the library was the immunoSEQ multiplex PCR assay. The table was pulled from immuneACCESS by TCRdb, which kept in-frame rearrangements only. Such tables lose some clones; where checked, under half of the loss comes from unresolved V genes, and the rest has no known cause. The sample table contains some 200,000 clones; only one count was recorded for 50% to 80% of them. Roughly 11% of the sample lies in the top ten. What was sequenced was memory CD4+ T cells sorted from blood. In light of the paper, this sample's cell subset or site label describes: CD45RA-negative fraction. The receptors were sampled from a man between 25 and 39 years old in good health.

The chain is built from TRBV10-1 and TRBJ2-7; D is unresolved. Germline-derived CDR1 and CDR2 are WNHNN and SYGVQD (reference sequence). The V end lost 11 bases, the J end lost 0 bases, and 8 bases lay between the germline ends. The CDR3 consists of 11 residues. The CDR3 nucleotides are TGCGCCGGAAGGGACTCCTACGAGCAGTACTTC. It is translated as CAGRDSYEQYF.

This clone has more than one count but fewer than ten. The chain recombines TRBV5-1 with TRBJ1-1; D ambiguous. CDR3 size: 15 residues. Germline V gene data show CDR1 as SGHRS and CDR2 as YFSETQ. The V gene lost 4 bases and the J gene lost 1 base, with 14 bases spanning the gap. CDR3 DNA: TGCGCCAGCAGCCTTCTTAGCCGAGGGAACACTGAAGCTTTCTTT. Translating gives CASSLLSRGNTEAFF.

The genes are TRBV5-4 and TRBJ1-1; TRBD1 aligns across 10 bases. The CDR3 spans 15 residues. Germline loops: CDR1 SGHNT, CDR2 YYREEE (reference sequence). The ends lost 4 bases at V and 3 bases at J; junction bases unmatched: 6. The DNA for the CDR3 is TGTGCCAGCAGCCCGGGACAGGGGATCGACACTGAAGCTTTCTTT. It specifies CASSPGQGIDTEAFF.

This clone was found a few times. This chain uses TRBV19 with TRBJ2-7; TRBD2 matches 11 bases. V lost 9 bases, J lost 2 bases, and 6 bases stayed unmatched. Per germline, CDR1 LNHDA and CDR2 SQIVND (reference sequence). CDR3 length: 14 residues. For the CDR3, the DNA is TGTGCCAGCCGGGCGACTAGCGGGACCTACGAGCAGTACTTC. This gives the protein CASRATSGTYEQYF.

The CDR3 DNA reads as TGCGCCAGCAGCTTGGCCGGCCGCGGGAGGGCCTCGGAGACCCAGTACTTC. Amino acid sequence: CASSLAGRGRASETQYF. This sequence joins TRBV5-1 and TRBJ2-5; 9 nucleotides agree with TRBD2. The CDR3 totals 17 residues. The germline V gene encodes CDR1 SGHRS and CDR2 YFSETQ. With 0 bases clipped from V and 5 bases from J, the junction kept 11 bases outside the gene matches.

This clone was seen a few times. CDR3 sequence (DNA): TGTGCCAGCAGTTTAATGGGGGCCCAAGAGACCCAGTACTTC. Its translation is CASSLMGAQETQYF. The rearrangement links TRBV28 to TRBJ2-5; possibly TRBD1 for D (6 bases). The CDR3 covers 14 residues. The V and J ends lost 2 bases and 1 base respectively, with 8 bases between them. CDR1 MDHEN and CDR2 SYDVKM come from the germline V gene.

The rearrangement links TRBV30 to TRBJ2-2, with D hard to call. The CDR3 is 14 residues long. V was trimmed by 4 bases and J by 0 bases, leaving 9 bases between them. CDR1 is GTSNPN, CDR2 SVGIG, per germline (reference sequence). DNA for the CDR3: TGTGCCTGGAATACCGGGTCGAACACCGGGGAGCTGTTTTTT. Its protein product is CAWNTGSNTGELFF.

The chain combines TRBV29-1 with TRBJ2-5; the match to TRBD2 covers 12 bases. Per the germline V gene, CDR1 is SQVTM and CDR2 is ANQGSEA. The V segment lost 7 bases and the J segment 5 bases; nucleotides outside the gene matches: 5. The length of the CDR3 is 13 residues. This chain's CDR3 is CSARLAGVETQYF. DNA of the CDR3: TGCAGCGCCCGACTAGCGGGAGTGGAGACCCAGTACTTC.

The chain recombines TRBV5-6 with TRBJ2-1; 13 bases line up with TRBD2. V shed 3 bases, J shed 6 bases, and the junction held 3 bases outside the gene matches. Germline loops: CDR1 SGHDT, CDR2 YYEEEE. CDR3 length: 15 residues. CDR3: CASSSGLAGVNEQFF. In DNA form, the CDR3 reads TGTGCCAGCAGCTCCGGACTAGCGGGAGTCAATGAGCAGTTCTTC.

The gene calls are TRBV9 and TRBJ2-2; D assignment may be TRBD1 or TRBD2 (7 bases each). The CDR3 covers 17 residues. Trimming took 4 bases from V and 5 from J, leaving 21 bases between them. Germline assignment: CDR1 SGDLS and CDR2 YYNGEE. DNA of the CDR3: TGTGCCAGCAGCCTACAAGGGGCAGGGGGAGGGACCGGGGAGCTGTTTTTT. It yields the protein CASSLQGAGGGTGELFF.

V and J are TRBV5-4 and TRBJ2-2; 9 bases are a match to TRBD2. V dropped 2 bases and J dropped 4; count of bases not matched to a gene: 6. Germline lookup yields CDR1 SGHNT and CDR2 YYREEE (reference sequence). The CDR3 has 16 amino acids. This CDR3 reads CASSLGLAGPTGELFF. In DNA form, the CDR3 reads TGTGCCAGCAGCTTAGGTCTAGCGGGACCCACCGGGGAGCTGTTTTTT.

In nucleotides, the CDR3 is TGCGCCAGCAGCTTGGACGGACGGAACACTGAAGCTTTCTTT. Protein product: CASSLDGRNTEAFF. The gene calls are TRBV5-1 and TRBJ1-1; D not resolved. The CDR3 consists of 14 residues. Between the trimmed V and J ends, which lost 0 bases and 1 base, there was a span of 7 bases. Germline V gives CDR1 SGHRS, CDR2 YFSETQ.

This clone was seen a few times. The V gene is TRBV6-5, the J gene TRBJ1-1, with TRBD1 matching over 7 bases. Losses at the gene ends were 2 bases for V and 5 bases for J; bases not matched to a gene: 2. The CDR3 consists of 13 residues. Germline CDR1 is MNHEY and CDR2 is SVGAGI. The CDR3 DNA reads as TGTGCCAGCAGTTACAGGGGGCGGACTGAAGCTTTCTTT. Amino acids: CASSYRGRTEAFF.